Listed below are T cell receptor beta chains from one sample, sequenced in a study of T cell responses to AZD1222 COVID-19 vaccine. The method was immunoSEQ multiplex PCR; TCRdb's version includes in-frame clones alone and lacks a portion of them. The sample shows 97,000 or so clones, around 86% of them seen only once. Sequences were derived from peripheral blood, sampled on day 0 of AZD1222 vaccination. The receptors derive from an adult in good health. Each CDR3 is given with its conserved first and last residue. D genes are given only for firm matches. For some rows the clone size is stated as once, few or many, or as a class when expanded; others skip it.

J: TRBJ2-1
D: NA
V: TRBV19
length: 17
size: NA
CDR3: CASSRPPGRQIGVEQFF
DNA: TGTGCCAGTAGTCGCCCACCCGGACGTCAAATAGGGGTTGAGCAGTTCTTC

J: TRBJ2-3
D: NA
V: TRBV7-3
length: 13
size: NA
CDR3: CASSLVLTDTQYF
DNA: TGTGCCAGCAGCTTAGTGCTCACAGATACGCAGTATTTT

J: TRBJ1-4
D: NA
V: TRBV5-5
length: 14
size: NA
CDR3: CASSLVREGEKLFF
DNA: TGTGCCAGCAGCTTGGTTAGGGAGGGTGAAAAACTGTTTTTT

J: TRBJ1-2
D: NA
V: TRBV19
length: 16
size: NA
CDR3: CASSRRGAGSNYGYTF
DNA: TGTGCCAGTAGTAGACGCGGAGCAGGCTCAAACTATGGCTACACCTTC

J: TRBJ2-3
D: NA
V: TRBV7-3
length: 16
size: NA
CDR3: CASSLVGRAITDTQYF
DNA: TGTGCCAGCAGCTTGGTCGGCAGGGCCATCACAGATACGCAGTATTTT

J: TRBJ2-7
D: TRBD1
V: TRBV28
length: 17
size: NA
CDR3: CASRGNSGQGISYEQYF
DNA: TGTGCCAGCCGAGGAAATAGCGGACAGGGGATATCCTACGAGCAGTACTTC

J: TRBJ2-1
D: TRBD1
V: TRBV5-5
length: 15
size: once
CDR3: CASSSRDRSYNEQFF
DNA: TGTGCCAGCAGCTCCCGGGACAGGTCCTACAATGAGCAGTTCTTC

J: TRBJ2-6
D: NA
V: TRBV4-1
length: 18
size: NA
CDR3: CASSQVSGGPSGANVLTF
DNA: TGCGCCAGCAGCCAAGTTTCAGGGGGGCCCTCTGGGGCCAACGTCCTGACTTTC

J: TRBJ2-3
D: TRBD2
V: TRBV5-1
length: 13
size: NA
CDR3: CASSPGLANTQYF
DNA: TGCGCCAGCAGCCCGGGACTAGCGAATACGCAGTATTTT

J: TRBJ1-1
D: NA
V: TRBV6-2/TRBV6-3
length: 15
size: NA
CDR3: CASSSPGRLNTEAFF
DNA: TGTGCCAGCAGTTCCCCGGGACGGTTGAACACTGAAGCTTTCTTT

J: TRBJ2-4
D: NA
V: TRBV4-2
length: 15
size: once
CDR3: CASSQDLNSPNIQYF
DNA: TGTGCCAGCAGCCAAGATCTTAACAGCCCAAACATTCAGTACTTC

J: TRBJ1-4
D: NA
V: TRBV2
length: 13
size: NA
CDR3: CASSDEAIEKLFF
DNA: TGTGCCAGCAGTGATGAGGCAATTGAAAAACTGTTTTTT

J: TRBJ2-7
D: NA
V: TRBV5-4
length: 15
size: NA
CDR3: CASSLASRGPYEQYF
DNA: TGTGCCAGCAGCTTGGCGAGTCGGGGTCCCTACGAGCAGTACTTC

J: TRBJ1-1
D: NA
V: TRBV5-1
length: 15
size: few
CDR3: CASSLAEGGWTEAFF
DNA: TGCGCCAGCAGCTTGGCCGAGGGAGGTTGGACTGAAGCTTTCTTT

J: TRBJ1-3
D: NA
V: TRBV2
length: 16
size: NA
CDR3: CASTLEGPNSGNTIYF
DNA: TGTGCCAGCACCTTGGAAGGGCCCAACTCTGGAAACACCATATATTTT

J: TRBJ1-1
D: NA
V: TRBV30
length: 12
size: NA
CDR3: CAWSVDGFEAFF
DNA: TGTGCCTGGAGTGTAGACGGGTTTGAAGCTTTCTTT

J: TRBJ2-7
D: NA
V: TRBV7-2
length: 13
size: NA
CDR3: CASSLSRSTDQYF
DNA: TGTGCCAGCAGCTTAAGTAGGTCCACAGACCAGTACTTC

J: TRBJ2-2
D: NA
V: TRBV6-1
length: 14
size: NA
CDR3: CASSDQAKAGELFF
DNA: TGTGCCAGCAGTGACCAGGCAAAGGCCGGGGAGCTGTTTTTT

J: TRBJ1-5
D: NA
V: TRBV6-5
length: 15
size: NA
CDR3: CASRLTGTTHQPQHF
DNA: TGTGCCAGCCGGCTGACGGGCACGACTCATCAGCCCCAGCATTTT

J: TRBJ1-2
D: NA
V: TRBV5-1
length: 15
size: NA
CDR3: CASSPTTAANYGYTF
DNA: TGCGCCAGCAGCCCCACGACAGCAGCTAACTATGGCTACACCTTC

J: TRBJ1-2
D: TRBD1
V: TRBV4-2
length: 17
size: NA
CDR3: CASSQAWPARGGVGYTF
DNA: TGTGCCAGCAGCCAAGCGTGGCCGGCCAGGGGGGGTGTTGGCTACACCTTC

J: TRBJ2-5
D: TRBD2
V: TRBV5-1
length: 16
size: NA
CDR3: CASSLGLAGNQETQYF
DNA: TGCGCCAGCAGCTTGGGGCTAGCGGGGAACCAAGAGACCCAGTACTTC

J: TRBJ2-1
D: NA
V: TRBV29-1
length: 11
size: NA
CDR3: CSVSRVNEQFF
DNA: TGCAGCGTATCCAGGGTAAATGAGCAGTTCTTC

J: TRBJ2-3
D: NA
V: TRBV7-2
length: 13
size: NA
CDR3: CASSQLATDTQYF
DNA: TGTGCCAGCAGCCAACTAGCCACAGATACGCAGTATTTT

J: TRBJ1-3
D: NA
V: TRBV6-5
length: 14
size: once
CDR3: CASSRQFSGNTIYF
DNA: TGTGCCAGCAGTAGACAGTTCTCTGGAAACACCATATATTTT

J: TRBJ2-7
D: NA
V: TRBV28
length: 12
size: NA
CDR3: CASSNLSPEQYF
DNA: TGTGCCAGCAGTAACTTGTCCCCCGAGCAGTACTTC

J: TRBJ1-2
D: NA
V: TRBV27
length: 12
size: NA
CDR3: CASSLEGSGYTF
DNA: TGTGCCAGCAGTTTAGAGGGGAGTGGCTACACCTTC

J: TRBJ2-5
D: TRBD2
V: TRBV28
length: 17
size: NA
CDR3: CASSRLAGGIIQETQYF
DNA: TGTGCCAGCAGCAGACTAGCGGGAGGCATAATACAAGAGACCCAGTACTTC

J: TRBJ1-4
D: NA
V: TRBV19
length: 14
size: NA
CDR3: CASSGGLSNEKLFF
DNA: TGTGCCAGTAGTGGGGGACTATCTAATGAAAAACTGTTTTTT

J: TRBJ1-1
D: NA
V: TRBV6-5
length: 15
size: NA
CDR3: CASTLAAQMGTEAFF
DNA: TGTGCCAGCACCCTAGCTGCACAAATGGGCACTGAAGCTTTCTTT

J: TRBJ1-2
D: NA
V: TRBV19
length: 14
size: NA
CDR3: CASSTRNRLEGYTF
DNA: TGTGCCAGTAGTACGAGAAACAGGCTCGAGGGCTACACCTTC

J: TRBJ2-2
D: TRBD1
V: TRBV7-6
length: 16
size: NA
CDR3: CASSPQGAMVTGELFF
DNA: TGTGCCAGCAGCCCACAGGGGGCGATGGTCACCGGGGAGCTGTTTTTT

J: TRBJ2-1
D: TRBD1
V: TRBV24-1
length: 16
size: NA
CDR3: CATSGRGTGVYNEQFF
DNA: TGTGCCACCAGTGGTCGAGGGACAGGGGTATACAATGAGCAGTTCTTC

J: TRBJ1-5
D: NA
V: TRBV5-4
length: 11
size: NA
CDR3: CASSFAQPQHF
DNA: TGTGCCAGCAGCTTTGCTCAGCCCCAGCATTTT

J: TRBJ2-3
D: TRBD2
V: TRBV27
length: 16
size: NA
CDR3: CASSFNSGGASGTQYF
DNA: TGTGCCAGCAGTTTCAATAGCGGGGGGGCCTCTGGTACGCAGTATTTT

J: TRBJ1-6
D: TRBD1
V: TRBV27
length: 14
size: once
CDR3: CASSATGKNSPLHF
DNA: TGTGCCAGCAGTGCGACAGGGAAAAATTCACCCCTCCACTTT

J: TRBJ2-1
D: TRBD2
V: TRBV5-1
length: 16
size: NA
CDR3: CASSPEGAGGYNEQFF
DNA: TGCGCCAGCAGCCCGGAGGGAGCGGGAGGTTACAATGAGCAGTTCTTC

J: TRBJ1-5
D: TRBD1
V: TRBV9
length: 15
size: NA
CDR3: CASSLSDRPNQPQHF
DNA: TGTGCCAGCAGCCTTTCGGACAGGCCCAATCAGCCCCAGCATTTT

J: TRBJ2-7
D: NA
V: TRBV18
length: 16
size: NA
CDR3: CASSPFTGGQTYEQYF
DNA: TGTGCCAGCTCACCATTTACCGGAGGACAGACCTACGAGCAGTACTTC

J: TRBJ2-5
D: NA
V: TRBV28
length: 12
size: once
CDR3: CASSPLVGTQYF
DNA: TGTGCCAGCAGTCCCCTTGTCGGGACCCAGTACTTC

J: TRBJ1-1
D: TRBD1
V: TRBV6-4
length: 15
size: NA
CDR3: CASSDEGARSTEAFF
DNA: TGTGCCAGCAGCGACGAGGGGGCGCGGAGCACTGAAGCTTTCTTT

J: TRBJ1-5
D: NA
V: TRBV30
length: 13
size: NA
CDR3: CAWSLGEGQPQHF
DNA: TGTGCCTGGAGTTTGGGGGAGGGTCAGCCCCAGCATTTT